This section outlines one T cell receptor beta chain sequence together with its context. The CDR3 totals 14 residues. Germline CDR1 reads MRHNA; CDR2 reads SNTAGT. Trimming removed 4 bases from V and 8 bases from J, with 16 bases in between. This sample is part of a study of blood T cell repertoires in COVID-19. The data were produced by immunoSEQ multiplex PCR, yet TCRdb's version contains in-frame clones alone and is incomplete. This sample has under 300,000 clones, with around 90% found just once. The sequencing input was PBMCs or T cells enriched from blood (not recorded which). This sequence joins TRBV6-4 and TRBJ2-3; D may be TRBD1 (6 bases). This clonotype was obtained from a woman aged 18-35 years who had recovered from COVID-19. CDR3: CASSVVQGQGTQYF. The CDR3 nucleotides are TGTGCCAGCAGTGTAGTACAGGGTCAAGGTACGCAGTATTTT.